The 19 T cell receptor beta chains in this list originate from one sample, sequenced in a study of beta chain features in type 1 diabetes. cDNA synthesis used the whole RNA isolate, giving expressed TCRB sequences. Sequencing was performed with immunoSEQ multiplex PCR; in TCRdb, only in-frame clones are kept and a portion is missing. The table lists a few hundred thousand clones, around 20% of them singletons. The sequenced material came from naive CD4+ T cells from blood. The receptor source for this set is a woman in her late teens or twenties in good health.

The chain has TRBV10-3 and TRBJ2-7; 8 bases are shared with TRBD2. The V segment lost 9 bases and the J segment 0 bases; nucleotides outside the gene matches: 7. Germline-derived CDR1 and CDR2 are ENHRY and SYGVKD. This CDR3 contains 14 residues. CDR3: CAMKGGGSSYEQYF. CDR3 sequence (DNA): TGTGCCATGAAGGGCGGGGGGTCCTCCTACGAGCAGTACTTC.

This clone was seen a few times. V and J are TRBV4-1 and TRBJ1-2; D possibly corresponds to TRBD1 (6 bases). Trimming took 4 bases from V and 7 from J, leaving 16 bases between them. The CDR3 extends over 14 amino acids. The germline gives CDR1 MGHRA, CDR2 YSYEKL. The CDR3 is CASSPNWGQSGYTF. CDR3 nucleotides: TGCGCCAGCAGCCCAAATTGGGGACAATCTGGCTACACCTTC.

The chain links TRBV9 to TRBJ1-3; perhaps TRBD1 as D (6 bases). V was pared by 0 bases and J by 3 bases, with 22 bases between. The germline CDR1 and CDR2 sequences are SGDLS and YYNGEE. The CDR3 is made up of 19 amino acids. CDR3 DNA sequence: TGTGCCAGCAGCGTAGCTCCGGGACACCCTACCCCGAATGGAAACACCATATATTTT. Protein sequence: CASSVAPGHPTPNGNTIYF.

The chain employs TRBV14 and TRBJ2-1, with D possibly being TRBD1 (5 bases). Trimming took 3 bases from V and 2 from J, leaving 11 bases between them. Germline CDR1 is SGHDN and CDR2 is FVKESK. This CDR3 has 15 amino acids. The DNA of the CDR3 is TGTGCCAGCAGCCAGGGTACAGGCACCTACAATGAGCAGTTCTTC. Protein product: CASSQGTGTYNEQFF.

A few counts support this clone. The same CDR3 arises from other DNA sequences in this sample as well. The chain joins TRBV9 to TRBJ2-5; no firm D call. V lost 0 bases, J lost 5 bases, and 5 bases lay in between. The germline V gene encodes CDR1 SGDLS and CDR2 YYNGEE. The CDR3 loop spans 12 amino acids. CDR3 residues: CASSVDGETQYF. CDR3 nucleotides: TGTGCCAGCAGCGTAGACGGGGAGACCCAGTACTTC. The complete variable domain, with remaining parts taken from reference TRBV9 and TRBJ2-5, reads DSGVTQTPKHLITATGQRVTLRCSPRSGDLSVYWYQQSLDQGLQFLIQYYNGEERAKGNILERFSAQQFPDLHSELNLSSLELGDSALYFCASSVDGETQYFGPGTRLLVL.

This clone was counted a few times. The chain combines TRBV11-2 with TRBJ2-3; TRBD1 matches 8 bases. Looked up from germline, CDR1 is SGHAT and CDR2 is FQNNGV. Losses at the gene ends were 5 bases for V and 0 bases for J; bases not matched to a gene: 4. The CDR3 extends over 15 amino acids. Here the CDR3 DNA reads TGTGCCAGCAGCCGCTGGACAGGGAGCACAGATACGCAGTATTTT. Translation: CASSRWTGSTDTQYF.

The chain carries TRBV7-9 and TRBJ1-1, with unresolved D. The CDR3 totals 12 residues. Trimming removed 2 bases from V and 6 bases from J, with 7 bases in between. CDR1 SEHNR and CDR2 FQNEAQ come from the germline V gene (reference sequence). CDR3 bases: TGTGCCAGCAGCTTAAGGAGGCCTGAAGCTTTCTTT. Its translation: CASSLRRPEAFF.

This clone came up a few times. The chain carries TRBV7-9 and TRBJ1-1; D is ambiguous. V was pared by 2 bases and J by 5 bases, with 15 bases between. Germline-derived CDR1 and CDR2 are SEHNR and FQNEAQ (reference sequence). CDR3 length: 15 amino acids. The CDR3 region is CASSLQALSSTEAFF. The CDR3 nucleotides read TGTGCCAGCAGCTTACAGGCACTCTCGTCAACTGAAGCTTTCTTT. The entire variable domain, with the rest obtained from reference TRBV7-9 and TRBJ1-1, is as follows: DTGVSQNPRHKITKRGQNVTFRCDPISEHNRLYWYRQTLGQGPEFLTYFQNEAQLEKSRLLSDRFSAERPKGSFSTLEIQRTEQGDSAMYLCASSLQALSSTEAFFGQGTRLTVV.

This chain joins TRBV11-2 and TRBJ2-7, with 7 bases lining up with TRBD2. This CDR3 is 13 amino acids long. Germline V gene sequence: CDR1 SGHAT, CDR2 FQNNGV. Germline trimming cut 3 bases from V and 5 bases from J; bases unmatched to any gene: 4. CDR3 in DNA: TGTGCCAGCAGCTTGGCGGGAGAGAACGAGCAGTACTTC. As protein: CASSLAGENEQYF. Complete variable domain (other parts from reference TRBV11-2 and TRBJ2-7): EAGVAQSPRYKIIEKRQSVAFWCNPISGHATLYWYQQILGQGPKLLIQFQNNGVVDDSQLPKDRFSAERLKGVDSTLKIQPAKLEDSAVYLCASSLAGENEQYFGPGTRLTVT.

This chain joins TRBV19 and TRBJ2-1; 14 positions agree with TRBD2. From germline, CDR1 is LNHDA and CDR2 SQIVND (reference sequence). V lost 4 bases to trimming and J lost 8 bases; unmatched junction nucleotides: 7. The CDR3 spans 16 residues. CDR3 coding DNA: TGTGCCAGTAGTAGAGCCGGGACTAGCGGGAGCTATGAGCAGTTCTTC. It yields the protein CASSRAGTSGSYEQFF.

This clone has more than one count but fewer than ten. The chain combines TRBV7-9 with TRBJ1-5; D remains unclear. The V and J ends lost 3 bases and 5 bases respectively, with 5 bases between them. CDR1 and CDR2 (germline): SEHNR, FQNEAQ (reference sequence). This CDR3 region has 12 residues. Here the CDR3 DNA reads TGTGCCAGCAGCTTCACGGATCAGCCCCAGCATTTT. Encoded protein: CASSFTDQPQHF.

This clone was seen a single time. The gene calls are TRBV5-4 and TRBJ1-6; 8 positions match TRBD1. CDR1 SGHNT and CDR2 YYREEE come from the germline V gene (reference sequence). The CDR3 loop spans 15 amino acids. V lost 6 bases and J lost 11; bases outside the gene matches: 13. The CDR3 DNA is TGTGCCAGCACCCAAGGACAGGGAGCGGGGACACCCCTCCACTTT. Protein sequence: CASTQGQGAGTPLHF.

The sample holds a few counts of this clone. CDR3 amino acids: CAWSVLADTQYF. The CDR3 DNA reads TGTGCCTGGAGTGTGCTGGCTGATACGCAGTATTTT. The gene calls are TRBV30 and TRBJ2-3; the D is unclear. The CDR3 length is 12 residues. The germline gives CDR1 GTSNPN, CDR2 SVGIG (reference sequence). With 0 bases removed from V and 6 bases from J, the gap between germline ends came to 7 bases.

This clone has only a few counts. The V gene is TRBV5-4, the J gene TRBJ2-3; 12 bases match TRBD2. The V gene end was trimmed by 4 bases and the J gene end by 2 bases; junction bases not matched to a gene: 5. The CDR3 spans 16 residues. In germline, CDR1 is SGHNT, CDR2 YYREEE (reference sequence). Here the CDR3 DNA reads TGTGCCAGCAGCCTGGGGACTAGCGGGTTCACAGATACGCAGTATTTT. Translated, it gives CASSLGTSGFTDTQYF.

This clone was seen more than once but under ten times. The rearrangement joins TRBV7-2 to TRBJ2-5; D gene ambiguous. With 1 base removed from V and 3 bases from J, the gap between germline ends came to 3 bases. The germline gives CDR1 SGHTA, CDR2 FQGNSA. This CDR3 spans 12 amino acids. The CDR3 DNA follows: TGTGCCAGCAGCTTAGTAGAAGAGACCCAGTACTTC. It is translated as CASSLVEETQYF.

The CDR3 nucleotides read TGTGCCAGCAGCGTTATGCCTCGGGGCACTGAAGCTTTCTTT. This encodes CASSVMPRGTEAFF. V gene TRBV9 combines with J gene TRBJ1-1, with D unclear. The CDR3 consists of 14 residues. V lost 2 bases to trimming and J lost 4 bases, with 12 bases between them. Germline loops: CDR1 SGDLS, CDR2 YYNGEE. The full variable domain, with the rest looked up from reference TRBV9 and TRBJ1-1, is DSGVTQTPKHLITATGQRVTLRCSPRSGDLSVYWYQQSLDQGLQFLIQYYNGEERAKGNILERFSAQQFPDLHSELNLSSLELGDSALYFCASSVMPRGTEAFFGQGTRLTVV.

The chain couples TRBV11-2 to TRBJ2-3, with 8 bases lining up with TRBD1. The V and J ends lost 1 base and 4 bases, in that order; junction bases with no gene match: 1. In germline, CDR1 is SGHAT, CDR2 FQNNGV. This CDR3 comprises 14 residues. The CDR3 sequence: CASSLAGGADTQYF. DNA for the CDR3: TGTGCCAGCAGCTTAGCAGGGGGCGCAGATACGCAGTATTTT.

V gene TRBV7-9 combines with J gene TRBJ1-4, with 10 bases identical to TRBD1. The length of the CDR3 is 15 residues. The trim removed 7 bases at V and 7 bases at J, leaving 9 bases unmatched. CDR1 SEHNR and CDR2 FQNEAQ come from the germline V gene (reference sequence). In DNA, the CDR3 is TGTGCCAGCACCCTGGGAGGGACAGGGGCTGAAAAACTGTTTTTT. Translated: CASTLGGTGAEKLFF.

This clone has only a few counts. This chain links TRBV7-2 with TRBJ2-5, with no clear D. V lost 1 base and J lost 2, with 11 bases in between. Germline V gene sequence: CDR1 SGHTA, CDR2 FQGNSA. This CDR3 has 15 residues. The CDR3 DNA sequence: TGTGCCAGCAGCTTAGTACGGTCTCCGCAAGAGACCCAGTACTTC. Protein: CASSLVRSPQETQYF.